The 10 T cell receptor beta chains below were found in one sample sequenced in a study of blood T cell repertoires in COVID-19. The data were produced by immunoSEQ multiplex PCR, yet TCRdb's version contains in-frame clones alone and is incomplete. The sample contains about 49,000 clones, around 86% of which appear only once. The sequenced material came from peripheral blood. The source is an elderly woman with COVID-19, enrolled during active disease.

The chain joins TRBV27 to TRBJ2-3; D gene ambiguous. Deletions cut 7 bases from V and 2 bases from J, with 13 bases between. The CDR3 has 14 amino acids. Looked up from germline, CDR1 is MNHEY and CDR2 is SMNVEV (reference sequence). The CDR3 region has the DNA TGTGCCAGCAAGTTGACTGCCCCCACAGATACGCAGTATTTT. Protein sequence: CASKLTAPTDTQYF.

The chain employs TRBV28 and TRBJ1-4; 8 bases are a match to TRBD1. The germline V gene encodes CDR1 MDHEN and CDR2 SYDVKM. V dropped 3 bases and J dropped 10; count of bases not matched to a gene: 13. The CDR3 spans 16 residues. The CDR3 protein is CASSFPSGTGPPKLFF. CDR3 nucleotide sequence: TGTGCCAGCAGTTTCCCTTCCGGGACAGGCCCACCAAAACTGTTTTTT.

J is TRBJ2-5 and V is TRBV5-6; 8 bases are a match to TRBD1. V lost 1 base and J lost 5; bases outside the gene matches: 7. The CDR3 is 15 residues long. Germline CDR1 is SGHDT and CDR2 is YYEEEE. CDR3 in DNA: TGTGCCAGCAGCTTGATTGACAGGGGAGGCGAGACCCAGTACTTC. Encoded protein: CASSLIDRGGETQYF.

The rearrangement joins TRBV14 to TRBJ2-7; 9 nucleotides align to TRBD1. CDR3 length equals 15 residues. With 1 base clipped from V and 5 bases from J, the junction kept 6 bases outside the gene matches. The V gene's germline CDR1 is SGHDN and CDR2 FVKESK. CDR3 nucleotides: TGTGCCAGCAGCCAAGTGAGGACAGGGGTCCACGAGCAGTACTTC. It yields the protein CASSQVRTGVHEQYF.

The V call is TRBV11-2, the J call TRBJ2-5; D is ambiguous. The CDR3 contains 11 residues. The V end was cut by 7 bases, the J end by 4 bases, with 7 bases between. Germline assignment: CDR1 SGHAT and CDR2 FQNNGV. CDR3 DNA sequence: TGTGCCAGCACCGTCGGAGAGACCCAGTACTTC. Translating gives CASTVGETQYF.

This chain connects TRBV10-3 to TRBJ1-5; tentative D call: TRBD1 (6 bases). The V end lost 6 bases, the J end lost 7 bases, and 19 bases lay between the germline ends. Looked up from germline, CDR1 is ENHRY and CDR2 is SYGVKD. CDR3 size: 15 residues. In DNA, the CDR3 is TGTGCCATCAGCGACGGGGGGCGCGGCGGGCAGCCCCAGCATTTT. This translates into CAISDGGRGGQPQHF.

The table lists this clone with a few counts. The V gene is TRBV25-1, the J gene TRBJ2-7, with 8 bases fitting TRBD1. Germline trimming cut 3 bases from V and 7 bases from J; bases unmatched to any gene: 14. The CDR3 totals 16 residues. Germline CDR1 reads MGHDK; CDR2 reads SYGVNS. CDR3 protein: CASSDHRQGSRGEQYF. CDR3 coding DNA: TGTGCCAGCAGTGACCACCGACAGGGGTCTCGGGGAGAGCAGTACTTC.

The chain links TRBV5-6 to TRBJ2-1, with 9 bases matching TRBD1. With 2 bases clipped from V and 3 bases from J, the junction kept 3 bases outside the gene matches. This CDR3 has 15 residues. Germline loops: CDR1 SGHDT, CDR2 YYEEEE. The CDR3 DNA is TGTGCCAGCAGCTTAGACAGGGGGTACTACAATGAGCAGTTCTTC. It translates to CASSLDRGYYNEQFF.

The J gene is TRBJ1-2, the V gene TRBV11-2; no clear D gene. V lost 5 bases and J 2 bases, leaving 12 bases between the germline ends. The CDR3 is 14 residues long. Germline V gives CDR1 SGHAT, CDR2 FQNNGV. CDR3 protein: CASSPPGGNYGYTF. CDR3 bases: TGTGCCAGCAGCCCCCCTGGCGGGAACTATGGCTACACCTTC.

The V and J genes are TRBV6-6 and TRBJ1-2, with 9 bases that match TRBD1. After removal of 6 bases from V and 1 base from J, the junction contained 9 bases not matched to a gene. The CDR3 length is 16 residues. Germline V gene lookup returns CDR1 MNHNY and CDR2 SVGAGI (reference sequence). The CDR3 loop is CASSRSTGGINYGYTF. As DNA, the CDR3 is TGTGCCAGCAGCCGTTCGACAGGGGGGATTAACTATGGCTACACCTTC.